The 14 T cell receptor beta chains below all came from one sample that was sequenced in a study of T cell responses to AZD1222 COVID-19 vaccine. Data came from immunoSEQ multiplex PCR; TCRdb stores just in-frame clones and leaves some out. The sample yields 60,000 to 65,000 clones, 76% seen once. The source material was peripheral blood, sampled on day 0 of AZD1222 vaccination. The receptor source for this set is an adult in good health.

The chain carries TRBV10-3 and TRBJ1-1; no clear D. CDR1 and CDR2 from the germline V gene are ENHRY and SYGVKD. Trimming removed 4 bases from V and 1 base from J, with 13 bases in between. The CDR3 has 15 amino acids. This CDR3 reads CAISGKVVGNTEAFF. The CDR3 DNA reads as TGTGCCATCAGTGGGAAGGTCGTGGGGAACACTGAAGCTTTCTTT.

The CDR3 loop is CASSWGRGVNTGELFF. The CDR3 DNA follows: TGTGCCAGCAGTTGGGGCCGGGGGGTGAACACCGGGGAGCTGTTTTTT. The V call is TRBV28, the J call TRBJ2-2; TRBD2 matches 7 bases. The CDR3 consists of 16 residues. The V gene's germline CDR1 is MDHEN and CDR2 SYDVKM. The junction had 6 bases not matched to a gene; V was cut back by 4 bases and J by 1 base.

The V and J genes are TRBV14 and TRBJ1-4; D gene uncertain. The CDR3 is made up of 12 amino acids. Germline CDR1 is SGHDN and CDR2 is FVKESK. V was cut by 0 bases and J by 8 bases, with 4 bases left in between. CDR3 in DNA: TGTGCCAGCAGCCAAGACAGGGAAAAACTGTTTTTT. Translation: CASSQDREKLFF.

V gene TRBV6-5 combines with J gene TRBJ2-7, with D possibly being TRBD1 (6 bases). Trimming shortened V by 9 bases and J by 0 bases, and 12 bases separated the two germline ends. Germline CDR1 is MNHEY and CDR2 is SVGAGI. This CDR3 comprises 13 residues. This CDR3 is CARNRDNSYEQYF. CDR3 DNA sequence: TGTGCCAGAAACCGGGACAACTCCTACGAGCAGTACTTC.

The V call is TRBV4-2, the J call TRBJ1-5, with D unclear. CDR1 is LGHNA, CDR2 YNFKEQ, per germline. The CDR3 sequence is 15 residues long. Deletions cut 7 bases from V and 5 bases from J, with 18 bases between. The CDR3 reads CASTRLQSTDQPQHF. The CDR3, as DNA: TGTGCCAGCACCCGACTTCAGAGTACCGATCAGCCCCAGCATTTT.

The rearrangement joins TRBV6-2 or TRBV6-3 to TRBJ2-3; 10 bases align to TRBD2. CDR1 and CDR2 (germline): MNHEY, SVGEGT. This CDR3 contains 16 residues. V was pared by 2 bases and J by 1 base, with 3 bases of the junction left unmatched. This CDR3 is CASSYGLAGGTDTQYF. In nucleotides, the CDR3 is TGTGCCAGCAGTTACGGGCTAGCGGGGGGCACAGATACGCAGTATTTT.

The rearrangement joins TRBV12-3 or TRBV12-4 to TRBJ1-2; tentatively, D is TRBD1 (5 bases). This CDR3 spans 13 amino acids. Trimming stripped 3 bases from V and 6 bases from J, with 11 bases between. The CDR3 DNA reads TGTGCCAGCAGTTTGAGGAGGGGAAATGGCTACACCTTC. Residues: CASSLRRGNGYTF.

The V call is TRBV6-5, the J call TRBJ1-5; TRBD1 might be the D (6 bases). The CDR3 runs 15 residues. V was cut by 6 bases and J by 6 bases, with 18 bases left in between. CDR1 is MNHEY and CDR2 is SVGAGI in the germline V gene. CDR3 loop: CASSWGGQRGQPQHF. DNA of the CDR3: TGTGCCAGCAGCTGGGGCGGACAGAGGGGTCAGCCCCAGCATTTT.

This chain joins TRBV7-6 and TRBJ2-3; 7 nucleotides agree with TRBD2. Trimming took 5 bases from V and 2 from J; bases not matched to a gene: 10. This CDR3 is built from 16 residues. CDR1 SGHVS and CDR2 FNYEAQ come from the germline V gene. The CDR3 sequence is CASSPLAELFTDTQYF. The CDR3 DNA sequence: TGTGCCAGCAGCCCTCTAGCGGAACTATTCACAGATACGCAGTATTTT.

The chain employs TRBV3-1 (or the pseudogene TRBV3-2) and TRBJ1-4, with D unclear. The CDR3 is 13 residues long. Trimming cost V 3 bases and J 4 bases, with 6 bases left between them. The V gene's germline CDR1 is LGHDT and CDR2 YNNKEL (reference sequence). The CDR3 nucleotides read TGTGCCAGCAGCCAGGGGTTTAATGAAAAACTGTTTTTT. It yields the protein CASSQGFNEKLFF.

The chain recombines TRBV7-9 with TRBJ1-1; no clear D gene. Trimming took off 8 bases at V and 1 base at J, with 14 bases between the two ends. The germline CDR1 and CDR2 sequences are SEHNR and FQNEAQ (reference sequence). The CDR3 spans 14 residues. Here the CDR3 DNA reads TGTGCCAGCTGTCCCCCGGTGGGGAACACTGAAGCTTTCTTT. As protein: CASCPPVGNTEAFF.

The V call is TRBV7-9, the J call TRBJ1-2; no clear D. The CDR3 runs 14 residues. Germline V gene lookup returns CDR1 SEHNR and CDR2 FQNEAQ (reference sequence). V was shortened by 5 bases and J by 4 bases, with 14 bases between the two germline ends. The CDR3 DNA sequence: TGTGCCAGCAGCCCTACCTTCCAGCTCTATGGCTACACCTTC. This encodes CASSPTFQLYGYTF.

The chain is built from TRBV28 and TRBJ1-2; 8 bases map to TRBD1. V was pared by 7 bases and J by 8 bases, with 6 bases of the junction left unmatched. This CDR3 is built from 12 residues. Germline loops: CDR1 MDHEN, CDR2 SYDVKM. Here the CDR3 DNA reads TGTGCCAGCATGGACAGGGTTTTGGGCTACACCTTC. It codes for CASMDRVLGYTF.

The chain combines TRBV6-5 with TRBJ1-6; D possibly corresponds to TRBD1 (5 bases). The CDR3 contains 11 residues. Trimming cost V 7 bases and J 10 bases, with 8 bases left between them. The germline gives CDR1 MNHEY, CDR2 SVGAGI. CDR3 region: CASNTGSPLHF. CDR3 nucleotides: TGTGCCAGCAACACAGGATCACCCCTCCACTTT.